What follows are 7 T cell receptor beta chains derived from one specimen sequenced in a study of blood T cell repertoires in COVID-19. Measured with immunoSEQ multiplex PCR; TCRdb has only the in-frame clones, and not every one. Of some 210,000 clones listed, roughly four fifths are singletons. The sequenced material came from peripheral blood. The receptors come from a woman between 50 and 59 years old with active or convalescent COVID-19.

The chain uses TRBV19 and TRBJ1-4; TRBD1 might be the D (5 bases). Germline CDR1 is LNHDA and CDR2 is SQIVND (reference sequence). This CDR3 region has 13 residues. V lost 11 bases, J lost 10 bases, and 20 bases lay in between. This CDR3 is CAAQQTDQGKLFF. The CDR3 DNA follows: TGTGCCGCACAGCAGACAGACCAGGGAAAACTGTTTTTT.

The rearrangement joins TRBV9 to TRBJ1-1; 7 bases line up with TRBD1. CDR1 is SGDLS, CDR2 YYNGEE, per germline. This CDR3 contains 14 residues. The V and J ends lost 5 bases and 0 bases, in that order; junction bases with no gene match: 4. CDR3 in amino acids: CASRPGTVNTEAFF. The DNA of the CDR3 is TGTGCCAGCAGGCCTGGGACAGTGAACACTGAAGCTTTCTTT.

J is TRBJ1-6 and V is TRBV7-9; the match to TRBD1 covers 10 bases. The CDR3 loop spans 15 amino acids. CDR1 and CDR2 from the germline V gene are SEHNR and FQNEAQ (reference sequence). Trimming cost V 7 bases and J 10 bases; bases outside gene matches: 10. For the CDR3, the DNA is TGTGCCAGCACGCCGGACAGGGGGTCGGGGTCACCCCTCCACTTT. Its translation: CASTPDRGSGSPLHF.

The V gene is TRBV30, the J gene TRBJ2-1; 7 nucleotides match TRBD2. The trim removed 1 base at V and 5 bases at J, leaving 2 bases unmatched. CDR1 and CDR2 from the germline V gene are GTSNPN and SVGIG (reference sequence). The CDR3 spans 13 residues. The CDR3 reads CAWSGLAHNEQFF. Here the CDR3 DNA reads TGTGCCTGGAGTGGACTAGCTCACAATGAGCAGTTCTTC.

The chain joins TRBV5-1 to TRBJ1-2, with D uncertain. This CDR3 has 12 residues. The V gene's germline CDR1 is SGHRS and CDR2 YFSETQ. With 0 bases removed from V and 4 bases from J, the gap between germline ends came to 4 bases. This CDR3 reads CASSLDTYGYTF. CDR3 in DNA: TGCGCCAGCAGCTTGGACACCTATGGCTACACCTTC.

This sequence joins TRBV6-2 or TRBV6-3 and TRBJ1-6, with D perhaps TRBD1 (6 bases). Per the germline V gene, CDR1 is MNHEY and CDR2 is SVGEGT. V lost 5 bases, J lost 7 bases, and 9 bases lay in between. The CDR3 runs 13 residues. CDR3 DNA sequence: TGTGCCAGCAGTCGAAGGGGGAATTCACCCCTCCACTTT. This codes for CASSRRGNSPLHF.

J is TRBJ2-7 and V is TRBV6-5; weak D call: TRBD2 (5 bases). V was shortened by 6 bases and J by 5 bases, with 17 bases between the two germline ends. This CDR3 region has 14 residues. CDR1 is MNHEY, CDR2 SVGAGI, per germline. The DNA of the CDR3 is TGTGCCAGCAGCCCCTCTTGGTCCGGGGACGAGCAGTACTTC. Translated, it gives CASSPSWSGDEQYF.